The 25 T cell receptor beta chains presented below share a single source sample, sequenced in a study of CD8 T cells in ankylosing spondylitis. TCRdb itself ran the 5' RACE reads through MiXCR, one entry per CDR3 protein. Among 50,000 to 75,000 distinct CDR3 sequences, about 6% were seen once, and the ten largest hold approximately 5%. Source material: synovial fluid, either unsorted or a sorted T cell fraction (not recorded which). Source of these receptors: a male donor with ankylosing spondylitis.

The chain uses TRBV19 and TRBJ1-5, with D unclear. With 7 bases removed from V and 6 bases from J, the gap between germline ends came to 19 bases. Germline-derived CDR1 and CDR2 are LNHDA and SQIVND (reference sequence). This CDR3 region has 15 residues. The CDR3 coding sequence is TGTGCCAGTACCCCTTTTTCGGGTCGGGGTCAGCCCCAGCATTTT. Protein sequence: CASTPFSGRGQPQHF.

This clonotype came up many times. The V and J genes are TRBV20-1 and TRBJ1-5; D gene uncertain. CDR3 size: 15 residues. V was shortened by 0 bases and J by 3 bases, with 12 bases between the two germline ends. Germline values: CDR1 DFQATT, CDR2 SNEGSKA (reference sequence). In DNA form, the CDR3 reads TGCAGTGCTAGAGACTTTGACGGAAACAATCAGCCCCAGCATTTT. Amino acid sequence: CSARDFDGNNQPQHF.

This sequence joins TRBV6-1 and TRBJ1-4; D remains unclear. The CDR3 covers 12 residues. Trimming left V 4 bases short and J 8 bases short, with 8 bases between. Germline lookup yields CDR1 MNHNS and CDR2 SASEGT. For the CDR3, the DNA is TGTGCCAGCAGTGCCACGAGGGAAAAACTGTTTTTT. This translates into CASSATREKLFF.

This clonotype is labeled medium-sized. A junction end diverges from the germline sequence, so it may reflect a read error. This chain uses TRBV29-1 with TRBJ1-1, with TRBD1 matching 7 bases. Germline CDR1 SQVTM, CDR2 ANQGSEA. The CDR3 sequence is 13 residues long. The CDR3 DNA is TGCAGCGGTGAAACCGGGACAGAAACTGAAGCTTTCTTT. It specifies CSGETGTETEAFF.

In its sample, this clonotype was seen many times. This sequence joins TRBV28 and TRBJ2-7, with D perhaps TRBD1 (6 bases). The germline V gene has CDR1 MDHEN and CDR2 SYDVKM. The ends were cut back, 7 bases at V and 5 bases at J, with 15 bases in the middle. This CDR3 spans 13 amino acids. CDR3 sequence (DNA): TGTGCCAGCACGGTTGGGGGCGGAGACGAGCAGTACTTC. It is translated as CASTVGGGDEQYF.

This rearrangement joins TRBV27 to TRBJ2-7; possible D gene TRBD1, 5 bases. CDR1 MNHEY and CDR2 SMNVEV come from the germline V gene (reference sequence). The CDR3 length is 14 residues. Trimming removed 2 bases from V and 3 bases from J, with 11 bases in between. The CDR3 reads CASSLRGPNYEQYF. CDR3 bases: TGTGCCAGCAGTTTAAGGGGTCCTAACTACGAGCAGTACTTC.

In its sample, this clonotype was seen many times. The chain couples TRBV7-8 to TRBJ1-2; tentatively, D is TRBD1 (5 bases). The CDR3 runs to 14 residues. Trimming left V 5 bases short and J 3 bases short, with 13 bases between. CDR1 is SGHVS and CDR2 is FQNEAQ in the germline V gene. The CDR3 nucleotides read TGTGCCAGCAGCCCTGCCAGGGCCTACTATGGCTACACCTTC. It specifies CASSPARAYYGYTF.

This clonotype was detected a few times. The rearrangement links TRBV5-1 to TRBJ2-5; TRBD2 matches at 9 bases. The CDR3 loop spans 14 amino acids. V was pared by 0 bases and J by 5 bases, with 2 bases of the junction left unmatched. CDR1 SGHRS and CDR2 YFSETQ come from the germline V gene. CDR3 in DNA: TGCGCCAGCAGCTTGGTAGCGGGAGTTGAGACCCAGTACTTC. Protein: CASSLVAGVETQYF.

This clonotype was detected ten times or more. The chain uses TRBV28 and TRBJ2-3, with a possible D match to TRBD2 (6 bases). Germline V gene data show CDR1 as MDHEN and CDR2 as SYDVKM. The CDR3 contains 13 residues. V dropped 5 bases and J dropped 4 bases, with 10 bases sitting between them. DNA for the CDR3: TGTGCCAGCAGTATACTAGCTCCAGATACGCAGTATTTT. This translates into CASSILAPDTQYF.

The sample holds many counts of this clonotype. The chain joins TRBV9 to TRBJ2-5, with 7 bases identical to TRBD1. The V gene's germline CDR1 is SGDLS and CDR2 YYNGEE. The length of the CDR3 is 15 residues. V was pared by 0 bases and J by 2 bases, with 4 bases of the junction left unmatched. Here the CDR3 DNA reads TGTGCCAGCAGCGTAGCGACAGGGAATCAAGAGACCCAGTACTTC. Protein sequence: CASSVATGNQETQYF.

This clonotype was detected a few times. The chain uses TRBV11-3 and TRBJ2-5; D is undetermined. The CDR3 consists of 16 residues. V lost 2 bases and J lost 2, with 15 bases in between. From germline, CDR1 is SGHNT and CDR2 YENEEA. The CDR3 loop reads CASSLRLGNAQETQYF. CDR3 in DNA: TGTGCCAGCAGCTTACGGTTAGGCAATGCACAAGAGACCCAGTACTTC. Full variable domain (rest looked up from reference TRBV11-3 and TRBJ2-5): EAGVVQSPRYKIIEKKQPVAFWCNPISGHNTLYWYLQNLGQGPELLIRYENEEAVDDSQLPKDRFSAERLKGVDSTLKIQPAELGDSAVYLCASSLRLGNAQETQYFGPGTRLLVL.

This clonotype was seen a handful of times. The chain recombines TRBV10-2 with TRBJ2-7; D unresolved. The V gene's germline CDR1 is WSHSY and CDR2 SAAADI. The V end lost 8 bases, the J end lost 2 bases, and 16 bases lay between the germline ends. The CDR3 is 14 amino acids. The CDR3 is CASGWAERTYEQYF. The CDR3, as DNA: TGCGCCAGCGGGTGGGCTGAAAGGACCTACGAGCAGTACTTC.

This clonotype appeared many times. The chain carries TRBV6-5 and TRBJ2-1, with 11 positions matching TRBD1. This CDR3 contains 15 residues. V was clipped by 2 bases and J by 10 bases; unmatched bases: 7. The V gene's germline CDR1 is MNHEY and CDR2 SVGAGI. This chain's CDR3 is CASSYAGQGAGEQFF. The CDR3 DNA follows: TGTGCCAGCAGTTACGCTGGACAGGGGGCCGGCGAGCAGTTCTTC.

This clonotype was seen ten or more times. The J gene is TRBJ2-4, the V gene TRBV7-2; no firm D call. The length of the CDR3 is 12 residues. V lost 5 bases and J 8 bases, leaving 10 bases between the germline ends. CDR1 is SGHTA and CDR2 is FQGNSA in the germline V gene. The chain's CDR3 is CASSENGYIQYF. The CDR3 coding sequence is TGTGCCAGCAGCGAAAACGGTTACATTCAGTACTTC.

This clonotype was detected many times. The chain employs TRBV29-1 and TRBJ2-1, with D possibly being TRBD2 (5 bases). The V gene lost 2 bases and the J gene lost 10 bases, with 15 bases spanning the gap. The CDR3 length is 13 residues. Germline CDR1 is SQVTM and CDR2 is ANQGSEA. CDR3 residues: CSVETGSPREQFF. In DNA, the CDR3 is TGCAGCGTTGAAACGGGAAGCCCTCGCGAGCAGTTCTTC.

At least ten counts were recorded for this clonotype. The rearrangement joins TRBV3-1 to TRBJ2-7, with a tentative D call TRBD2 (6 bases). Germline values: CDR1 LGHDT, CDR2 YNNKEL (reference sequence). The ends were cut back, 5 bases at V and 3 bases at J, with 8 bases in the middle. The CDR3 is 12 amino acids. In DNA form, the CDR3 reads TGTGCCAGCAGCGTTAGCGGCTACGAGCAGTACTTC. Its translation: CASSVSGYEQYF.

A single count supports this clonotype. Written as DNA, the CDR3 is TGTGCCAGCAGTGAAGCGCGCACCGGGGAGCTGTTTTTT. Translated, it gives CASSEARTGELFF. The genes are TRBV2 and TRBJ2-2; no firm D call. V shed 0 bases and J shed 4 bases, with 3 bases lying between them. The CDR3 has 13 residues. Germline-derived CDR1 and CDR2 are SNHLY and FYNNEI. Full variable domain (outside the CDR3, taken from reference TRBV2 and TRBJ2-2): EPEVTQTPSHQVTQMGQEVILRCVPISNHLYFYWYRQILGQKVEFLVSFYNNEISEKSEIFDDQFSVERPDGSNFTLKIRSTKLEDSAMYFCASSEARTGELFFGEGSRLTVL.

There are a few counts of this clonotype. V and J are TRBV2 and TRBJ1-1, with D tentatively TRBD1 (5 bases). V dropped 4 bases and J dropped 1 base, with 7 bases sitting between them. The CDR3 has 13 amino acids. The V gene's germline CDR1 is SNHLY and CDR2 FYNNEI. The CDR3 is CASSGQWNTEAFF. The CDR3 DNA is TGTGCCAGCAGTGGACAGTGGAACACTGAAGCTTTCTTT.

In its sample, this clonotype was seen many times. The CDR3 nucleotides are TGTGCCAGCAGTGGGTCCCGACGAGTCTCCTCCTACGAGCAGTACTTC. Translation gives CASSGSRRVSSYEQYF. The chain joins TRBV2 to TRBJ2-7; D is ambiguous. There are 16 residues in the CDR3. The ends were cut back, 4 bases at V and 0 bases at J, with 16 bases in the middle. Per germline, CDR1 SNHLY and CDR2 FYNNEI. Looking up the rest from reference TRBV2 and TRBJ2-7 gives the full variable domain: EPEVTQTPSHQVTQMGQEVILRCVPISNHLYFYWYRQILGQKVEFLVSFYNNEISEKSEIFDDQFSVERPDGSNFTLKIRSTKLEDSAMYFCASSGSRRVSSYEQYFGPGTRLTVT.

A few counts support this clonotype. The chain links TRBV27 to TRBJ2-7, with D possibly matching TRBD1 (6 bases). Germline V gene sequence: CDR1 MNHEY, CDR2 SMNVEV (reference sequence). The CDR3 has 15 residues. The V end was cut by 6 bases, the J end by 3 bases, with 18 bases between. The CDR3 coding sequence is TGTGCCAGCAGAAAGCCGGGGAAAGGGGGCTACGAGCAGTACTTC. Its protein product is CASRKPGKGGYEQYF.

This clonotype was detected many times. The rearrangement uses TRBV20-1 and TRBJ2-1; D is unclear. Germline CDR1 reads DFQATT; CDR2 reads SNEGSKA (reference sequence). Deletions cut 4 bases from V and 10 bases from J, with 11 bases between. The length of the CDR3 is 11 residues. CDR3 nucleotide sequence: TGCAGTGCTACATTAAGACGAGAGCAGTTCTTC. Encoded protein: CSATLRREQFF.

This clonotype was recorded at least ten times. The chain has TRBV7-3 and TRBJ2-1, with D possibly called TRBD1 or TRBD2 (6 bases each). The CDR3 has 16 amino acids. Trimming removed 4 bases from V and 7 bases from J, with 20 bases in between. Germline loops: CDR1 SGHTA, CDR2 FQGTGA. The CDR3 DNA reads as TGTGCCAGCAGCTCCGATTCCGGGGGCGGTTTGAATGAGCAGTTCTTC. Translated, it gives CASSSDSGGGLNEQFF. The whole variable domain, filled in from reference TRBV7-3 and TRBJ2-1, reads GAGVSQTPSNKVTEKGKYVELRCDPISGHTALYWYRQSLGQGPEFLIYFQGTGAADDSGLPNDRFFAVRPEGSVSTLKIQRTERGDSAVYLCASSSDSGGGLNEQFFGPGTRLTVL.

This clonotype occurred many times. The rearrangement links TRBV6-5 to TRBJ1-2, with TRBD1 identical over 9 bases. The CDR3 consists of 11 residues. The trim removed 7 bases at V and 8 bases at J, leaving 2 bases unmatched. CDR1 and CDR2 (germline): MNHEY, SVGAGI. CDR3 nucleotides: TGTGCCAGCATGACAGGGGGGGGCTACACCTTC. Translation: CASMTGGGYTF.

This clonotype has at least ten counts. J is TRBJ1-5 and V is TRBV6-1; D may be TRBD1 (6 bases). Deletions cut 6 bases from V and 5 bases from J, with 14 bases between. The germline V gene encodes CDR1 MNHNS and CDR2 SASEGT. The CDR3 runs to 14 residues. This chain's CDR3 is CASSSQGIHQPQHF. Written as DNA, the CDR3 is TGTGCCAGCAGCTCGCAGGGGATCCATCAGCCCCAGCATTTT.

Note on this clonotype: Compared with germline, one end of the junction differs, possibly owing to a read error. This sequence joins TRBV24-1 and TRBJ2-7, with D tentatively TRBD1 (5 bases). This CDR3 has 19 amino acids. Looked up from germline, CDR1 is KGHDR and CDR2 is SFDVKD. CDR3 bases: TGTGCCACCTGTGATCTCCTGGCAACAGGTACCATACCCTCCTACGAGCAGTACTTC. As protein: CATCDLLATGTIPSYEQYF.